This is a list of T cell receptor beta chains from one sample in a study. TCRdb re-analysed the RT-PCR reads in MiXCR, keeping a single row per CDR3 protein. The sample carries more than 550,000 distinct CDR3 sequences, about 14% recorded once. Sequencing input: memory CD4+ T cells from blood. These receptors all come from a female donor in good health, serving as a healthy control. Each CDR3 is given with its conserved first and last residue. The D gene is left open where the match is weak. Where a row states a size, it is once, few, many or the class of an expanded clone; other rows omit it.

.	15	TRBD2	TRBV7-6	TRBJ2-5	TGTGCCAGCGGAGTGACTAGCGGGGGCCAAGAGACCCAGTACTTC	CASGVTSGGQETQYF
many	14	.	TRBV12-3/TRBV12-4	TRBJ1-2	TGTGCCAGCAGTTTTCGTTGGGTTCCCTATGGCTACACCTTC	CASSFRWVPYGYTF
few	13	.	TRBV18	TRBJ2-5	TGTGCCAGCTCACCCAACTGGGTGGAGACCCAGTACTTC	CASSPNWVETQYF
few	16	.	TRBV4-3	TRBJ2-7	TGCGCCAGCAGCCAAGGGGTGGGGGGTCGCACCTACGAGCAGTACTTC	CASSQGVGGRTYEQYF
many	14	TRBD1	TRBV29-1	TRBJ2-7	TGCAGCGTTGATACAGGCCAGGGGGCCCACGAGCAGTACTTC	CSVDTGQGAHEQYF
.	14	.	TRBV3-1	TRBJ1-6	TGTGCCAGCAGCCTCCAAGGGGGGTTGTCACCCCTCCACTTT	CASSLQGGLSPLHF
few	15	.	TRBV5-1	TRBJ1-5	TGCGCCAGCAGCTTGGAGCCCGATAGCAATCAGCCCCAGCATTTT	CASSLEPDSNQPQHF
few	16	TRBD2	TRBV7-4	TRBJ2-7	TGTGCCAGCAGCTTAGGGGTCCAGCGGGAAACCTACGAGCAGTACTTC	CASSLGVQRETYEQYF
many	13	.	TRBV7-2	TRBJ2-5	TGTGCCAGCAGCTTGGCTAGGTGGGAGACCCAGTACTTC	CASSLARWETQYF
many	14	TRBD2	TRBV10-3	TRBJ2-1	TGTGCCACCCTTACTAGCGGGACTTACAATGAGCAGTTCTTC	CATLTSGTYNEQFF
few	12	.	TRBV5-1	TRBJ1-1	TGCGCCAGCAGGGTACAGGACACTGAAGCTTTCTTT	CASRVQDTEAFF
.	15	TRBD2	TRBV2	TRBJ2-3	TGTGCCAGCAGATTACTAGCGGGAGACTCAGATACGCAGTATTTT	CASRLLAGDSDTQYF
.	14	TRBD1	TRBV5-1	TRBJ1-1	TGCGCCAGCAGCGCACAGGGGCTGGGCACTGAAGCTTTCTTT	CASSAQGLGTEAFF
.	14	.	TRBV7-2	TRBJ1-2	TGTGCCAGCAGCTTTAGGCAGGGGAACTATGGCTACACCTTC	CASSFRQGNYGYTF
.	15	.	TRBV4-1	TRBJ2-2	TGCGCCAGCAGCCCCAGCAGCCGGGGCACCGGGGAGCTGTTTTTT	CASSPSSRGTGELFF
.	15	.	TRBV3-1	TRBJ1-1	TGTGCCAGCAAGGTTGGGGACAAGATGAACACTGAAGCTTTCTTT	CASKVGDKMNTEAFF
many	14	TRBD2	TRBV4-1	TRBJ2-7	TGCGCCAGCAGCCGGACTAGCGGACCCTACGAGCAGTACTTC	CASSRTSGPYEQYF
few	14	TRBD1	TRBV20-1	TRBJ1-4	TGCAGTGCTTCAGGGGGCCCGTTTAATGAAAAACTGTTTTTT	CSASGGPFNEKLFF
.	12	.	TRBV18	TRBJ1-1	TGTGCCAGCTCATACGTTGGCGACGAAGCTTTCTTT	CASSYVGDEAFF
few	15	.	TRBV20-1	TRBJ1-6	TGCAGTGCCAGGGGCGAGGGGGGGACGTATTCACCCCTCCACTTT	CSARGEGGTYSPLHF
.	14	.	TRBV2	TRBJ2-4	TGTGCCAGCAGCTTTGGAGGAACCAAAAACATTCAGTACTTC	CASSFGGTKNIQYF
few	11	.	TRBV19	TRBJ2-1	TGTGCCAGTAGTAACCTCATTGGACTGTTCTTC	CASSNLIGLFF
many	13	TRBD1	TRBV4-1	TRBJ1-6	TGCGCCAGCAGGGACAGGGGCGTATCACCCCTCCACTTT	CASRDRGVSPLHF
many	16	.	TRBV7-2	TRBJ1-1	TGTGCCAGCAGCTTAGTTCGCGCCAGCACTAGGACTGAAGCTTTCTTT	CASSLVRASTRTEAFF
.	12	.	TRBV25-1	TRBJ2-1	TGTGCCAGCAGTAGGATCGGCGGTGAGCAGTTCTTC	CASSRIGGEQFF
many	16	.	TRBV27	TRBJ2-7	TGTGCCAGCAGCGGCGCCCCTGCGACCGACATCTACGAGCAGTACTTC	CASSGAPATDIYEQYF
.	13	.	TRBV5-4	TRBJ2-5	TGTGCCAGCAGCCGGGATCTAGGAGAGACCCAGTACTTC	CASSRDLGETQYF
few	15	.	TRBV5-1	TRBJ1-1	TGCGCCAGCAGCTTGGGTAGTTTGAGGCGAACTGAAGCTTTCTTT	CASSLGSLRRTEAFF